The rows below give T cell receptor beta chains drawn from one sample of a study of blood T cell repertoires in COVID-19. Sequencing was performed with immunoSEQ multiplex PCR; in TCRdb, only in-frame clones are kept and a portion is missing. The table lists fewer than 200,000 clones, about 86% of them singletons, with under 9.5% in the top ten. Material: peripheral blood. The receptors were sampled from a man aged 45-60 years with active or convalescent COVID-19. Both conserved end residues are part of each CDR3. Each record gives: V gene, clone size, CDR3 length, CDR3 protein. The size entry is marked missing in some rows and otherwise reads once, few, many or a size class.

v_gene: TRBV11-3
abundance: -
len: 15
CDR3aa: CASSLNHDRVNEQFF

v_gene: TRBV27
abundance: once
len: 14
CDR3aa: CASFDRDKSYEQYF

v_gene: TRBV6-1
abundance: -
len: 15
CDR3aa: CASSDAGGYNSPLHF

v_gene: TRBV9
abundance: -
len: 14
CDR3aa: CASSPSGGQETQYF

v_gene: TRBV5-1
abundance: -
len: 17
CDR3aa: CASSLSTGRDRDEKLFF

v_gene: TRBV5-1
abundance: -
len: 16
CDR3aa: CASSAATSGIGETQYF

v_gene: TRBV27
abundance: -
len: 14
CDR3aa: CASSLTGSLGGYTF

v_gene: TRBV9
abundance: -
len: 15
CDR3aa: CASSVVASSGNTIYF

v_gene: TRBV12-3/TRBV12-4
abundance: once
len: 13
CDR3aa: CASSSGQLYEQYF

v_gene: TRBV6-4
abundance: -
len: 13
CDR3aa: CASRAQGSDTQYF

v_gene: TRBV11-1
abundance: -
len: 13
CDR3aa: CASSSPGQREQYF

v_gene: TRBV19
abundance: -
len: 13
CDR3aa: CASNQGNTGELFF

v_gene: TRBV19
abundance: -
len: 14
CDR3aa: CASSLGQGGTEAFF

v_gene: TRBV7-2
abundance: -
len: 15
CDR3aa: CASSSGTASGNTIYF

v_gene: TRBV7-9
abundance: -
len: 15
CDR3aa: CASSLAGGIGNTIYF

v_gene: TRBV10-3
abundance: once
len: 14
CDR3aa: CAISYGENGYEQYF

v_gene: TRBV5-1
abundance: -
len: 16
CDR3aa: CASSSGQVPTNEKLFF

v_gene: TRBV4-1
abundance: -
len: 16
CDR3aa: CASSQSGAYSNTEAFF

v_gene: TRBV19
abundance: -
len: 16
CDR3aa: CASRDYGTGIMSEQFF

v_gene: TRBV29-1
abundance: -
len: 12
CDR3aa: CSVVRGTGELFF

v_gene: TRBV11-2
abundance: -
len: 17
CDR3aa: CASSLRGLDSPNNEQFF

v_gene: TRBV6-5
abundance: few
len: 14
CDR3aa: CASSYAGGNQPQHF

v_gene: TRBV5-1
abundance: -
len: 14
CDR3aa: CASSSRLAGVEQYF

v_gene: TRBV15
abundance: -
len: 16
CDR3aa: CATSPDRVRSGNTIYF

v_gene: TRBV5-1
abundance: -
len: 14
CDR3aa: CASSLGTGVHEQFF

v_gene: TRBV6-6
abundance: -
len: 17
CDR3aa: CASSQKKTGPEWTEAFF

v_gene: TRBV4-3
abundance: -
len: 16
CDR3aa: CASSQDPRGSYNEQFF

v_gene: TRBV11-2
abundance: -
len: 14
CDR3aa: CASSRTSGEETQYF

v_gene: TRBV11-3
abundance: -
len: 13
CDR3aa: CASSLNRNTEAFF

v_gene: TRBV5-1
abundance: few
len: 18
CDR3aa: CASSLEASPSDRGYGYTF

v_gene: TRBV4-1
abundance: -
len: 13
CDR3aa: CASSQGDSELQFF

v_gene: TRBV6-5
abundance: -
len: 15
CDR3aa: CASSFEQGGNTEAFF

v_gene: TRBV28
abundance: -
len: 14
CDR3aa: CASSFSIRPSGQYF

v_gene: TRBV5-1
abundance: few
len: 16
CDR3aa: CASSFDAGTIGNTIYF

v_gene: TRBV4-2
abundance: -
len: 15
CDR3aa: CASSQDPSTQGQQYF

v_gene: TRBV6-1
abundance: -
len: 14
CDR3aa: CASSEVKQNDEQYF

v_gene: TRBV28
abundance: -
len: 12
CDR3aa: CASSLAGYEQYF

v_gene: TRBV5-4
abundance: once
len: 14
CDR3aa: CASSAGTGINEQYF

v_gene: TRBV21-1
abundance: -
len: 15
CDR3aa: CASSKVETGDVVAFF

v_gene: TRBV5-1
abundance: -
len: 13
CDR3aa: CASSLSASYEQYF

v_gene: TRBV27
abundance: -
len: 13
CDR3aa: CASSSSVKTEAFF

v_gene: TRBV7-6
abundance: -
len: 13
CDR3aa: CASSLAQGGELFF

v_gene: TRBV24-1
abundance: once
len: 15
CDR3aa: CATSDQTGGHEKLFF

v_gene: TRBV4-1
abundance: -
len: 15
CDR3aa: CASSQDDRVGNTIYF

v_gene: TRBV2
abundance: -
len: 15
CDR3aa: CASNLQGSSGNTIYF

v_gene: TRBV6-5
abundance: -
len: 13
CDR3aa: CASTPTGNYGYTF

v_gene: TRBV12-3/TRBV12-4
abundance: -
len: 12
CDR3aa: CASSGATGELFF

v_gene: TRBV7-2
abundance: -
len: 17
CDR3aa: CASSYTSSGQLNYGYTF